Below, 26 T cell receptor beta chains from the same sample are listed, as sequenced in a study of blood T cell repertoires in COVID-19. Measured with immunoSEQ multiplex PCR; TCRdb has only the in-frame clones, and not every one. The top ten hold 4% to 5.5% of the sample, which has tens of thousands of clones, 88% seen once. Sample: peripheral blood. The receptors stem from a human donor in a cohort sampled during active COVID-19.

This clone has a single count. This chain links TRBV2 with TRBJ2-1; TRBD1 matches at 8 bases. The CDR3 has 14 amino acids. In germline, CDR1 is SNHLY, CDR2 FYNNEI. J was trimmed by 4 bases and V by 6 bases; bases with no gene match: 5. The CDR3 spells CASRPGTGYNEQFF. DNA of the CDR3: TGTGCCAGCAGACCCGGGACAGGTTACAATGAGCAGTTCTTC.

This clone was detected only a few times. The chain links TRBV6-4 to TRBJ1-6, with TRBD1 identical over 7 bases. The CDR3 has 14 residues. The J segment lost 13 bases and the V segment lost 3 bases, leaving 9 bases of the junction unmatched. Germline V lookup: CDR1 MRHNA, CDR2 SNTAGT. CDR3 sequence: CASSETDRSLPLHF. CDR3 nucleotides: TGTGCCAGCAGTGAAACGGACAGGTCGCTGCCCCTCCACTTT.

This clone came up a few times. This chain connects TRBV7-9 to TRBJ2-2; 7 bases align to TRBD1. Germline-derived CDR1 and CDR2 are SEHNR and FQNEAQ (reference sequence). V dropped 4 bases and J dropped 6; count of bases not matched to a gene: 5. The CDR3 has 14 residues. CDR3 loop: CASSSYRGPGELFF. CDR3 sequence (DNA): TGTGCCAGCAGCTCCTACAGGGGTCCCGGGGAGCTGTTTTTT.

V is TRBV6-4 and J is TRBJ2-1, with D perhaps matching TRBD2 (5 bases). The CDR3 is 15 amino acids. Germline V gives CDR1 MRHNA, CDR2 SNTAGT. The V end was cut by 3 bases, the J end by 3 bases, with 12 bases between. The CDR3 nucleotides read TGTGCCAGCAGTGAGGAGGTGGGAGACTACAATGAGCAGTTCTTC. Translating gives CASSEEVGDYNEQFF.

The genes are TRBV30 and TRBJ2-7; D is perhaps TRBD2 (7 bases). The CDR3 spans 14 residues. Germline CDR1 and CDR2: GTSNPN and SVGIG (reference sequence). The ends were cut back, 0 bases at V and 2 bases at J, with 11 bases in the middle. Written as DNA, the CDR3 is TGTGCCTGGAGTGTGGGGGGGCAGGCCTACGAGCAGTACTTC. This codes for CAWSVGGQAYEQYF.

The V and J genes are TRBV6-5 and TRBJ2-1; 12 bases agree with TRBD2. V lost 6 bases, J lost 9 bases, and 6 bases stayed unmatched. The CDR3 contains 14 residues. Germline lookup yields CDR1 MNHEY and CDR2 SVGAGI. CDR3 coding DNA: TGTGCCAGCAGAAAGACTAGCGGGGGATTTGAGCAGTTCTTC. Translation: CASRKTSGGFEQFF.

The chain carries TRBV7-2 and TRBJ1-5, with unresolved D. The CDR3 totals 15 residues. Trimming took 3 bases from V and 1 from J, leaving 10 bases between them. Per germline, CDR1 SGHTA and CDR2 FQGNSA. The CDR3 bases are TGTGCCAGCAGCTTGACTAGTTTCAGCAATCAGCCCCAGCATTTT. Amino acids: CASSLTSFSNQPQHF.

This clone showed up just a few times. The chain combines TRBV6-5 with TRBJ2-1; maybe TRBD2 (6 bases). V lost 6 bases, J lost 8 bases, and 14 bases lay in between. From germline, CDR1 is MNHEY and CDR2 SVGAGI. The CDR3 covers 13 residues. This chain's CDR3 is CASRTPGGDEQFF. CDR3 in DNA: TGTGCCAGCAGGACCCCGGGCGGGGATGAGCAGTTCTTC.

The rearrangement links TRBV6-2 or TRBV6-3 to TRBJ2-3, with 7 bases aligning to TRBD1. V lost 2 bases, J lost 2 bases, and 4 bases stayed unmatched. This CDR3 spans 15 amino acids. Germline CDR1 is MNHEY and CDR2 is SVGEGT. CDR3 in amino acids: CASSYLGTVTDTQYF. As DNA, the CDR3 is TGTGCCAGCAGTTACCTTGGGACAGTCACAGATACGCAGTATTTT.

This rearrangement joins TRBV19 to TRBJ1-6; D is possibly TRBD1 (6 bases). The CDR3 covers 15 residues. V was trimmed by 5 bases and J by 8 bases, leaving 16 bases between them. Germline CDR1 LNHDA, CDR2 SQIVND (reference sequence). CDR3: CASSLEQGVHSPLHF. The CDR3 DNA reads TGTGCCAGTAGTCTCGAACAGGGAGTCCATTCACCCCTCCACTTT.

DNA of the CDR3: TGTGCCAGCGGCCAGTCTAGGGAGTCCTACGAGCAGTACTTC. It translates to CASGQSRESYEQYF. V gene TRBV5-8 combines with J gene TRBJ2-7; tentative D call: TRBD2 (5 bases). CDR1 and CDR2 (germline): SGHTS, YDEGEE. With 7 bases removed from V and 1 base from J, the gap between germline ends came to 15 bases. The CDR3 loop spans 14 amino acids.

The V gene is TRBV3-1 (or the pseudogene TRBV3-2), the J gene TRBJ2-3, with TRBD2 matching over 11 bases. This CDR3 spans 16 amino acids. Germline lookup yields CDR1 LGHDT and CDR2 YNNKEL (reference sequence). Trimming took 6 bases from V and 6 from J; bases not matched to a gene: 11. For the CDR3, the DNA is TGTGCCAGCAGTCTACTAGCGGGAGAGGTATGGGATACGCAGTATTTT. Amino acids: CASSLLAGEVWDTQYF.

The chain recombines TRBV18 with TRBJ1-1, with D unresolved. The germline gives CDR1 KGHSH, CDR2 LQKENI. V lost 5 bases, J lost 1 base, and 5 bases lay in between. CDR3 length: 12 amino acids. CDR3 in DNA: TGTGCCAGCTCAACGGGGAACACTGAAGCTTTCTTT. Amino acid sequence: CASSTGNTEAFF.

Worth noting for this clone: The junction shows a germline mismatch at one end, possibly a read error. The chain employs TRBV11-2 and TRBJ1-1, with D uncertain. CDR1 is SGHAT and CDR2 is FQNNGV in the germline V gene. The CDR3 sequence is 12 residues long. The CDR3 spells CASSLRNSEAFF. The CDR3 DNA reads TGTGCCAGCAGCTTACGGAACAGTGAAGCTTTCTTT.

The chain couples TRBV11-2 to TRBJ2-1, with 7 bases aligning to TRBD2. From germline, CDR1 is SGHAT and CDR2 FQNNGV. J gave up 6 bases and V 0 bases, and 5 bases lay outside the gene matches. The CDR3 spans 15 residues. The CDR3 nucleotides read TGTGCCAGCAGCTTAGATAAAGGGACTACCAATGAGCAGTTCTTC. It specifies CASSLDKGTTNEQFF.

This rearrangement joins TRBV6-1 to TRBJ1-2, with 7 bases aligning to TRBD1. The V gene's germline CDR1 is MNHNS and CDR2 SASEGT. The CDR3 length is 16 residues. With 4 bases clipped from V and 3 bases from J, the junction kept 11 bases outside the gene matches. The CDR3 nucleotides read TGTGCCAGCAGTGGCGAGTCGGGTGGACAGGACTATGGCTACACCTTC. Amino acids: CASSGESGGQDYGYTF.

The rearrangement joins TRBV3-1 (or the pseudogene TRBV3-2) to TRBJ2-7, with D tentatively TRBD2 (7 bases). V lost 4 bases to trimming and J lost 9 bases, with 19 bases between them. CDR1 and CDR2 from the germline V gene are LGHDT and YNNKEL (reference sequence). This CDR3 has 14 residues. CDR3 region: CASSLSGGHLGQYF. The CDR3 nucleotides are TGTGCCAGCAGCCTGTCGGGGGGCCATCTCGGGCAGTACTTC.

This chain connects TRBV15 to TRBJ2-6, with TRBD1 identical over 8 bases. The germline gives CDR1 LNHNV, CDR2 YYDKDF (reference sequence). This CDR3 has 15 amino acids. Unmatched junction bases numbered 3, after V lost 5 bases and J lost 3 bases. The CDR3 spells CATSQGTGGANVLTF. DNA for the CDR3: TGTGCCACCAGCCAAGGGACAGGTGGGGCCAACGTCCTGACTTTC.

This chain uses TRBV25-1 with TRBJ1-2; D unresolved. The CDR3 length is 11 residues. Trimming stripped 4 bases from V and 4 bases from J, with 4 bases between. The V gene's germline CDR1 is MGHDK and CDR2 SYGVNS. CDR3 bases: TGTGCCAGCAGTGGGCTCTATGGCTACACCTTC. It yields the protein CASSGLYGYTF.

The genes are TRBV5-8 and TRBJ2-1; D gene unclear. The length of the CDR3 is 15 residues. CDR1 is SGHTS and CDR2 is YDEGEE in the germline V gene. V was trimmed by 0 bases and J by 3 bases, leaving 10 bases between them. The CDR3 loop is CASSLVMGSYNEQFF. CDR3 bases: TGTGCCAGCAGCTTGGTTATGGGCAGCTACAATGAGCAGTTCTTC. Full variable domain (missing parts from reference TRBV5-8 and TRBJ2-1): EAGVTQSPTHLIKTRGQQATLRCSPISGHTSVYWYQQALGLGLQFLLWYDEGEERNRGNFPPRFSGRQFPNYSSELNVNALELEDSALYLCASSLVMGSYNEQFFGPGTRLTVL.

The chain has TRBV3-1 (or the pseudogene TRBV3-2) and TRBJ2-3, with D possibly TRBD1 on 7 matching bases. CDR1 is LGHDT, CDR2 YNNKEL, per germline (reference sequence). The CDR3 loop spans 13 amino acids. V was trimmed by 4 bases and J by 5 bases, leaving 10 bases between them. For the CDR3, the DNA is TGTGCCAGCAGCCGCCAGGGGGGAGATACGCAGTATTTT. Amino acids: CASSRQGGDTQYF.

The chain recombines TRBV30 with TRBJ2-5; TRBD2 matches at 9 bases. Germline CDR1 reads GTSNPN; CDR2 reads SVGIG (reference sequence). The CDR3 covers 15 residues. V lost 0 bases to trimming and J lost 2 bases; unmatched junction nucleotides: 4. The CDR3 here is CAWSVLSGGQETQYF. CDR3 in DNA: TGTGCCTGGAGTGTACTTAGCGGGGGACAAGAGACCCAGTACTTC. Combining the CDR3 with reference TRBV30 and TRBJ2-5 gives the whole variable domain SQTIHQWPATLVQPVGSPLSLECTVEGTSNPNLYWYRQAAGRGLQLLFYSVGIGQISSEVPQNLSASRPQDRQFILSSKKLLLSDSGFYLCAWSVLSGGQETQYFGPGTRLLVL.

This clone was seen only once. J is TRBJ2-3 and V is TRBV3-1 (or the pseudogene TRBV3-2), with D uncertain. Between the trimmed V and J ends, which lost 0 bases and 2 bases, there was a span of 9 bases. The CDR3 is made up of 15 amino acids. From germline, CDR1 is LGHDT and CDR2 YNNKEL (reference sequence). Here the CDR3 reads CASSQDIEATDTQYF. The CDR3 nucleotides are TGTGCCAGCAGCCAAGATATTGAGGCCACAGATACGCAGTATTTT.

The chain has TRBV19 and TRBJ1-5; TRBD1 matches 8 bases. This CDR3 comprises 15 residues. The V and J ends lost 5 bases and 5 bases, in that order; junction bases with no gene match: 8. Germline-derived CDR1 and CDR2 are LNHDA and SQIVND (reference sequence). For the CDR3, the DNA is TGTGCCAGTAGTCCAGACAGGGGAATGCATCAGCCCCAGCATTTT. Protein sequence: CASSPDRGMHQPQHF.

V gene TRBV11-2 combines with J gene TRBJ1-2, with unresolved D. Trimming pared 8 bases from V and 2 bases from J, leaving 15 bases between. The CDR3 length is 14 residues. Germline assignment: CDR1 SGHAT and CDR2 FQNNGV. The CDR3: CASEVPYYNYGYTF. CDR3 DNA: TGTGCCAGCGAAGTTCCCTACTACAACTATGGCTACACCTTC.

The count of this clone is one. The gene calls are TRBV7-8 and TRBJ1-6, with 7 bases fitting TRBD1. CDR1 SGHVS and CDR2 FQNEAQ come from the germline V gene. The CDR3 spans 14 residues. After removal of 4 bases from V and 7 bases from J, the junction contained 4 bases not matched to a gene. The CDR3 here is CASSSGTENSPLHF. CDR3 nucleotide sequence: TGTGCCAGCAGCTCAGGGACAGAAAATTCACCCCTCCACTTT.